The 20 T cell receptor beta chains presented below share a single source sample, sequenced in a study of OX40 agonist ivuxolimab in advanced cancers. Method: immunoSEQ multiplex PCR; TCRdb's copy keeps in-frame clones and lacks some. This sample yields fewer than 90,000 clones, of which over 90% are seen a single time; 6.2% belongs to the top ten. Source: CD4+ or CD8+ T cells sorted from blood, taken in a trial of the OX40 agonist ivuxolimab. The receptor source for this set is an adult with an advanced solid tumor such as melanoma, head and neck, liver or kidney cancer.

This CDR3 reads CSATGGGVYGYTF. In nucleotides, the CDR3 is TGCAGCGCTACAGGCGGGGGGGTCTATGGCTACACCTTC. The chain recombines TRBV29-1 with TRBJ1-2; maybe TRBD1 (5 bases). This CDR3 has 13 residues. CDR1 and CDR2 (germline): SQVTM, ANQGSEA. V was trimmed by 7 bases and J by 4 bases, leaving 16 bases between them.

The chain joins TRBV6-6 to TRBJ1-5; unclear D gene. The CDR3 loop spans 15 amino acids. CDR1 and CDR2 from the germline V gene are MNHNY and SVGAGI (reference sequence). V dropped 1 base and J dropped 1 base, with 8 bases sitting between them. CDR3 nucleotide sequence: TGTGCCAGCAGTTACTGGGGTGGAAGCAATCAGCCCCAGCATTTT. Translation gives CASSYWGGSNQPQHF.

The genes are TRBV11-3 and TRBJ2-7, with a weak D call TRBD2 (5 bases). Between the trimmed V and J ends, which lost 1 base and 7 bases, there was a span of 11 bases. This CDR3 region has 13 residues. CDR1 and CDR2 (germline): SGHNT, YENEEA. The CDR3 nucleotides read TGTGCCAGCAGCTTAGTTACCACGGGGGAGCAGTACTTC. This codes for CASSLVTTGEQYF. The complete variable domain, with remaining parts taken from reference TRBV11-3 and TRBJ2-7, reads EAGVVQSPRYKIIEKKQPVAFWCNPISGHNTLYWYLQNLGQGPELLIRYENEEAVDDSQLPKDRFSAERLKGVDSTLKIQPAELGDSAVYLCASSLVTTGEQYFGPGTRLTVT.

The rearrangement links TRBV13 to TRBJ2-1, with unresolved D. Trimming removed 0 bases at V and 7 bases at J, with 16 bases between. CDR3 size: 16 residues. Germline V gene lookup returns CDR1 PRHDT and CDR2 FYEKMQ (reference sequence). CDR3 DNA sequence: TGTGCCAGCAGCTTAGGTCACGATGCAGGAGCGAATGAGCAGTTCTTC. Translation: CASSLGHDAGANEQFF.

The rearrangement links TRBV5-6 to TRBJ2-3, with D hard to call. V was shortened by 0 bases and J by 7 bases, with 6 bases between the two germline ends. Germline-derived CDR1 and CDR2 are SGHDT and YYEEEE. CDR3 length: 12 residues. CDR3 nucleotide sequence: TGTGCCAGCAGCTTGGGTCGACATACGCAGTATTTT. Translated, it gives CASSLGRHTQYF. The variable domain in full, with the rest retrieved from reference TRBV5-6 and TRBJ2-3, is DAGVTQSPTHLIKTRGQQVTLRCSPKSGHDTVSWYQQALGQGPQFIFQYYEEEERQRGNFPDRFSGHQFPNYSSELNVNALLLGDSALYLCASSLGRHTQYFGPGTRLTVL.

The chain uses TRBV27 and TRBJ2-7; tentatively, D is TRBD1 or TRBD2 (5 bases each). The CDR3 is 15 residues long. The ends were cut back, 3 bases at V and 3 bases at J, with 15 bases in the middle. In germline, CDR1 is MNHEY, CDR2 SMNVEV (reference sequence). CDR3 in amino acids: CASSFFGTSVYEQYF. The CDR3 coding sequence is TGTGCCAGCAGTTTTTTTGGGACCTCAGTCTACGAGCAGTACTTC.

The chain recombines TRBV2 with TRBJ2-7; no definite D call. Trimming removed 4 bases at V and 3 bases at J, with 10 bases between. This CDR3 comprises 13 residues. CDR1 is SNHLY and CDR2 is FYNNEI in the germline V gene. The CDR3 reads CASSAAGVYEQYF. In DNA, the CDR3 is TGTGCCAGCAGTGCGGCAGGAGTCTACGAGCAGTACTTC.

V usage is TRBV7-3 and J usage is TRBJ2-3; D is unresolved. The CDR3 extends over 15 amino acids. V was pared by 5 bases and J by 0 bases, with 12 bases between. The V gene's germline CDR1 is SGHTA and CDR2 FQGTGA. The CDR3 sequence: CASSPGLMSTDTQYF. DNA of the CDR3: TGTGCCAGCAGCCCGGGCCTAATGAGCACAGATACGCAGTATTTT.

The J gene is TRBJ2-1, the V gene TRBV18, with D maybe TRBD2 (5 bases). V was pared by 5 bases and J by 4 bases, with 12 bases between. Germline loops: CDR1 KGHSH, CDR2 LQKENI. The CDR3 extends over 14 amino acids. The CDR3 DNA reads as TGTGCCAGCTCAGGTGGGAGAGGGTACAATGAGCAGTTCTTC. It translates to CASSGGRGYNEQFF.

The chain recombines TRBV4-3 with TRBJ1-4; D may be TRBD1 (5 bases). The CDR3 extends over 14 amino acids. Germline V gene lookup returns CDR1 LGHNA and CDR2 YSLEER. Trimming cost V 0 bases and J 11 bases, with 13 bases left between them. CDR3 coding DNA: TGCGCCAGCAGCCAAGACGTCCGGGGGATTAAACTGTTTTTT. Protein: CASSQDVRGIKLFF.

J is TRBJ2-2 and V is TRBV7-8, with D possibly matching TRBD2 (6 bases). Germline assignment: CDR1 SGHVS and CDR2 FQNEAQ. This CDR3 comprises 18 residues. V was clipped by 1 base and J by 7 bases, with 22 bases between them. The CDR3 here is CASSLGFVGGPRIGELFF. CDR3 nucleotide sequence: TGTGCCAGCAGCTTAGGTTTCGTCGGAGGGCCGAGGATCGGGGAGCTGTTTTTT.

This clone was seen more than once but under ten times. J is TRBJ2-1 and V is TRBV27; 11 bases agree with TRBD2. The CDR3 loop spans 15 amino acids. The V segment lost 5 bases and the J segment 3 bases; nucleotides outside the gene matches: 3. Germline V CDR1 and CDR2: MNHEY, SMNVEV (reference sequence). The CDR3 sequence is CASSVAGGSYNEQFF. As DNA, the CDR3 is TGTGCCAGCAGTGTAGCGGGAGGGAGCTACAATGAGCAGTTCTTC.

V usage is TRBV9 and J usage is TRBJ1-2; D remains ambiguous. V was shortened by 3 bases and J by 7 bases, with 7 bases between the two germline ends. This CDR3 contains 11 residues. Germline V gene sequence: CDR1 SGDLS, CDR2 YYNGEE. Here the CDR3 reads CASSAVTGYTF. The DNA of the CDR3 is TGTGCCAGCAGCGCAGTGACTGGCTACACCTTC.

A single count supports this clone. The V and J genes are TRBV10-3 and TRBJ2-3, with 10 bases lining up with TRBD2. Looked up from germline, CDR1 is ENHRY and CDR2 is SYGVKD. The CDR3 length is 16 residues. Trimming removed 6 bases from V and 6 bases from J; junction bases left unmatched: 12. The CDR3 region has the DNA TGTGCCATCAGAGCAACTAGCGGGACGAGTGTGGATACGCAGTATTTT. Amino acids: CAIRATSGTSVDTQYF.

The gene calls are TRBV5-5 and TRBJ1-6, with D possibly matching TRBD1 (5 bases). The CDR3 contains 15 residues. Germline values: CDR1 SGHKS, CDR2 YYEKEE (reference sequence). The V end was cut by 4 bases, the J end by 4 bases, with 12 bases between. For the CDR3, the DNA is TGTGCCAGCAGCCCCTCGGGACTGTATAATTCACCCCTCCACTTT. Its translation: CASSPSGLYNSPLHF.

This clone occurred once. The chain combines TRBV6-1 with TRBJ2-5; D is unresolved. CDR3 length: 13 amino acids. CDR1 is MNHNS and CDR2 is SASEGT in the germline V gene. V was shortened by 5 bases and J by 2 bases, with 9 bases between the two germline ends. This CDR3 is CASSPLGQETQYF. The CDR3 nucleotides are TGTGCCAGCAGTCCCCTCGGGCAAGAGACCCAGTACTTC.

In nucleotides, the CDR3 is TGCAGCGTTGCTCTAGACAGGAGGTACGAGCAGTACTTC. Translated, it gives CSVALDRRYEQYF. The chain links TRBV29-1 to TRBJ2-7; tentative D call: TRBD1 (6 bases). This CDR3 comprises 13 residues. The V gene lost 4 bases and the J gene lost 4 bases, with 14 bases spanning the gap. The V gene's germline CDR1 is SQVTM and CDR2 ANQGSEA.

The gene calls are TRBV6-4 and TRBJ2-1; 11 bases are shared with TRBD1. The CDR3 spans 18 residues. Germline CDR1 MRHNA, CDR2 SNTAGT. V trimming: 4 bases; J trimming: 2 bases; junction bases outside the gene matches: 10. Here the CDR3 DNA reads TGTGCCAGCAGTGGACGTCCGGGGACAGGGGGACCCTACAATGAGCAGTTCTTC. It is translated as CASSGRPGTGGPYNEQFF.

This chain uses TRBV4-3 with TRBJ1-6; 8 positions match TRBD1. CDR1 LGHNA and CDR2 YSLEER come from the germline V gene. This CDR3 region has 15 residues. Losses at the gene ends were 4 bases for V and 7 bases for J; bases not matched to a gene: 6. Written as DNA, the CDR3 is TGCGCCAGCAGCCTAGACAGGGGCCCCAATTCACCCCTCCACTTT. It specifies CASSLDRGPNSPLHF.

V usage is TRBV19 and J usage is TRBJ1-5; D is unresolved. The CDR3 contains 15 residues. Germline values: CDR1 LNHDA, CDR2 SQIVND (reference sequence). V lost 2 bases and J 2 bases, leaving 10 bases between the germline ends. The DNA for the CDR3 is TGTGCCAGTAGTATAATTTTTACGGGCAATCAGCCCCAGCATTTT. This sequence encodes CASSIIFTGNQPQHF.